This TCR beta chain originates from a study of T-cell memory formation after mild COVID-19. This clonotype was detected only a few times. Each CDR3 protein is one row after TCRdb ran MiXCR on the 5' RACE reads. The top ten clones hold under 55% of a sample with roughly 80,000 distinct CDR3 sequences, around 27% of them seen once. The CDR3 length is 15 residues. V was clipped by 4 bases and J by 4 bases, with 18 bases between them. Germline-derived CDR1 and CDR2 are SGDLS and YYNGEE. This receptor was obtained from a man between 18 and 35 years old who had mild COVID-19 (a few samples of this study predate the infection). Cell type and time point are not known. The sample taken for sequencing was PBMCs or a T cell subset sorted from them (not recorded which). V and J are TRBV9 and TRBJ2-7; D is undetermined. The CDR3, as DNA: TGTGCCAGCAGCCTCGTCGGAGAAGAAGCTTACGAGCAGTACTTC. This sequence encodes CASSLVGEEAYEQYF.